This T cell receptor (beta chain) was sequenced for a study of T-cell memory formation after mild COVID-19. Study information: The two donors had largely donor-specific TCR clusters.

V lost 0 bases and J lost 3, with 15 bases in between. Germline loops: CDR1 MGHRA, CDR2 YSYEKL. The CDR3 is 17 residues long. Overall study findings and caveats: Some clones that responded turned up in pre-infection memory, which suggests that cross-reactive memory joined in. Unconfirmed was the SARS-CoV-2 specificity of second-wave clones that peaked on day 37. The main location of contracting CD4+ clones was CM and EM, and that of contracting CD8+ clones was EMRA.

TCRdb ran MiXCR on the 5' RACE reads and lists one entry per CDR3 protein. The sample yields around 450,000 distinct CDR3 sequences, more than 20% seen once. Turning to this clonotype: Its target is not known.

This receptor was taken from an adult woman who had mild COVID-19 (a few samples of this study predate the infection). Cell type and time point are not known. Sequencing input: PBMCs or a T cell subset sorted from them (not recorded which). The genes are TRBV4-1 and TRBJ2-1, with no clear D. CDR3 region: CASSQDAHSVLYNEQFF. In DNA, the CDR3 is TGCGCCAGCAGCCAAGATGCCCACAGCGTACTCTACAATGAGCAGTTCTTC.